These 23 T cell receptor beta chains came from one sample sequenced in a study of cytomegalovirus exposure and HLA in healthy donors. The PCR ran on 60 Vbeta and 13 Jbeta primers. Sequenced by immunoSEQ multiplex PCR; TCRdb stores in-frame clones only, minus some. The sample lists over 150,000 clones, around 79% occurring once. Material: PBMCs. The source of these receptors is a man aged 25 to 45 in good health and CMV-seropositive.

The chain has TRBV28 and TRBJ1-6; 8 bases line up with TRBD1. Germline CDR1 is MDHEN and CDR2 is SYDVKM. V was clipped by 7 bases and J by 7 bases; unmatched bases: 6. The CDR3 spans 14 residues. The CDR3 spells CASTGQGQNSPLHF. The CDR3 nucleotides are TGTGCCAGCACCGGACAGGGCCAAAATTCACCCCTCCACTTT. Filled out from reference TRBV28 and TRBJ1-6, the complete variable domain reads DVKVTQSSRYLVKRTGEKVFLECVQDMDHENMFWYRQDPGLGLRLIYFSYDVKMKEKGDIPEGYSVSREKKERFSLILESASTNQTSMYLCASTGQGQNSPLHFGNGTRLTVT.

The chain uses TRBV30 and TRBJ1-4; TRBD1 matches at 10 bases. Germline CDR1 is GTSNPN and CDR2 is SVGIG (reference sequence). J lost 8 bases, V lost 4 bases, and 4 bases had no gene match. CDR3 length: 13 residues. CDR3: CAWTGQGGEKLFF. CDR3 coding DNA: TGTGCCTGGACCGGACAGGGGGGGGAAAAACTGTTTTTT. Full variable domain (missing parts from reference TRBV30 and TRBJ1-4): SQTIHQWPATLVQPVGSPLSLECTVEGTSNPNLYWYRQAAGRGLQLLFYSVGIGQISSEVPQNLSASRPQDRQFILSSKKLLLSDSGFYLCAWTGQGGEKLFFGSGTQLSVL.

This clone was seen once. This chain uses TRBV9 with TRBJ1-2, with no clear D. The V and J ends lost 4 bases and 4 bases respectively, with 11 bases between them. From germline, CDR1 is SGDLS and CDR2 YYNGEE. The length of the CDR3 is 13 residues. The CDR3 region has the DNA TGTGCCAGCAGCTCCTGGGAGACCTATGGCTACACCTTC. Protein sequence: CASSSWETYGYTF. The variable domain in full, completed from reference TRBV9 and TRBJ1-2, reads DSGVTQTPKHLITATGQRVTLRCSPRSGDLSVYWYQQSLDQGLQFLIQYYNGEERAKGNILERFSAQQFPDLHSELNLSSLELGDSALYFCASSSWETYGYTFGSGTRLTVV.

DNA of the CDR3: TGTGCCACCAGCAGGACAGGGGGAGGAGAAGAGACCCAGTACTTC. Residues: CATSRTGGGEETQYF. This chain uses TRBV15 with TRBJ2-5, with 9 bases that match TRBD1. The V gene end was trimmed by 3 bases and the J gene end by 3 bases; junction bases not matched to a gene: 5. The CDR3 has 15 amino acids. Per the germline V gene, CDR1 is LNHNV and CDR2 is YYDKDF (reference sequence).

This clone was seen ten or more times. This rearrangement joins TRBV7-8 to TRBJ2-7; D unresolved. This CDR3 is 14 amino acids long. The V end lost 3 bases, the J end lost 0 bases, and 9 bases lay between the germline ends. Germline loops: CDR1 SGHVS, CDR2 FQNEAQ. Written as DNA, the CDR3 is TGTGCCAGCAGCTTTCAACAAAACTCCTACGAGCAGTACTTC. This encodes CASSFQQNSYEQYF.

The chain is built from TRBV4-1 and TRBJ2-3; 16 bases fit TRBD2. CDR1 and CDR2 (germline): MGHRA, YSYEKL. J gave up 0 bases and V 3 bases, and 6 bases lay outside the gene matches. This CDR3 region has 19 residues. This chain's CDR3 is CASSHGTSGRAFSTDTQYF. For the CDR3, the DNA is TGCGCCAGCAGCCACGGGACTAGCGGGAGGGCCTTTAGCACAGATACGCAGTATTTT.

This sequence joins TRBV30 and TRBJ1-1; D possibly corresponds to TRBD1 (5 bases). CDR1 and CDR2 from the germline V gene are GTSNPN and SVGIG (reference sequence). The CDR3 runs to 12 residues. The ends were cut back, 2 bases at V and 6 bases at J, with 10 bases in the middle. CDR3 nucleotide sequence: TGTGCCTGGAGTCTAGGAGGGGCTGAAGCTTTCTTT. It yields the protein CAWSLGGAEAFF.

The V and J genes are TRBV5-1 and TRBJ2-5; 7 bases are shared with TRBD1. V trimming: 0 bases; J trimming: 4 bases; junction bases outside the gene matches: 6. There are 15 residues in the CDR3. The germline V gene encodes CDR1 SGHRS and CDR2 YFSETQ. The DNA of the CDR3 is TGCGCCAGCAGCTTGGAGGGAGACAGGGCAGAGACCCAGTACTTC. Encoded protein: CASSLEGDRAETQYF.

The J gene is TRBJ2-1, the V gene TRBV11-2; 9 bases are shared with TRBD2. Germline CDR1 SGHAT, CDR2 FQNNGV. With 1 base clipped from V and 1 base from J, the junction kept 2 bases outside the gene matches. The CDR3 covers 16 residues. In nucleotides, the CDR3 is TGTGCCAGCAGCTTAGGTAGCGGGGGTTCCTACAATGAGCAGTTCTTC. This encodes CASSLGSGGSYNEQFF. Drawing the rest from reference TRBV11-2 and TRBJ2-1, the complete variable domain is EAGVAQSPRYKIIEKRQSVAFWCNPISGHATLYWYQQILGQGPKLLIQFQNNGVVDDSQLPKDRFSAERLKGVDSTLKIQPAKLEDSAVYLCASSLGSGGSYNEQFFGPGTRLTVL.

CDR3 nucleotides: TGTGCCAGCAGTTCCGGGACTACCTACGAGCAGTACTTC. Its translation: CASSSGTTYEQYF. The chain is built from TRBV28 and TRBJ2-7; 7 bases are a match to TRBD2. Trimming cost V 4 bases and J 2 bases; bases outside gene matches: 2. The germline V gene encodes CDR1 MDHEN and CDR2 SYDVKM. The CDR3 has 13 amino acids.

This clone was observed a single time. The CDR3 DNA is TGTGCCACCAGCAGAGATCCCCCGCTCGGGACAGGGGTTTCACCCCTCCACTTT. Its protein product is CATSRDPPLGTGVSPLHF. The chain joins TRBV15 to TRBJ1-6; 10 nucleotides align to TRBD1. Germline V gives CDR1 LNHNV, CDR2 YYDKDF (reference sequence). V shed 0 bases and J 9 bases; nucleotides not matched to a gene: 11. The CDR3 consists of 18 residues.

This clone was recorded only once. This chain connects TRBV18 to TRBJ1-6, with TRBD1 identical over 7 bases. Germline-derived CDR1 and CDR2 are KGHSH and LQKENI. The CDR3 consists of 15 residues. V dropped 2 bases and J dropped 6; count of bases not matched to a gene: 4. The CDR3 sequence is CASSPTAGGNSPLHF. The CDR3 nucleotides are TGTGCCAGCTCACCAACGGCAGGGGGTAATTCACCCCTCCACTTT.

This clone was detected once. V is TRBV30 and J is TRBJ1-5, with D unclear. V dropped 1 base and J dropped 4 bases, with 5 bases sitting between them. The germline CDR1 and CDR2 sequences are GTSNPN and SVGIG (reference sequence). There are 12 residues in the CDR3. The CDR3: CAWSDQNQPQHF. CDR3 DNA: TGTGCCTGGAGTGACCAGAATCAGCCCCAGCATTTT.

The V and J genes are TRBV9 and TRBJ1-2; 7 nucleotides line up with TRBD1. Germline values: CDR1 SGDLS, CDR2 YYNGEE. The CDR3 runs 16 residues. After removal of 0 bases from V and 2 bases from J, the junction contained 7 bases not matched to a gene. CDR3 residues: CASSVAQGGENYGYTF. CDR3 DNA sequence: TGTGCCAGCAGCGTAGCTCAAGGGGGCGAAAACTATGGCTACACCTTC.

The CDR3 spells CASSSQETYEQYF. The CDR3 DNA reads TGTGCCAGCAGCTCACAGGAAACCTACGAGCAGTACTTC. The chain joins TRBV5-6 to TRBJ2-7; D perhaps matches TRBD1 (5 bases). Germline CDR1 is SGHDT and CDR2 is YYEEEE. The length of the CDR3 is 13 residues. The V gene lost 3 bases and the J gene lost 2 bases, with 9 bases spanning the gap.

This clone occurred a few times. The chain uses TRBV28 and TRBJ2-1; a weak D match, TRBD2 (5 bases). Germline V CDR1 and CDR2: MDHEN, SYDVKM. Trimming took off 6 bases at V and 9 bases at J, with 9 bases between the two ends. The CDR3 extends over 11 amino acids. This CDR3 reads CASREAGEQFF. The CDR3 DNA reads as TGTGCCAGCAGAGAGGCGGGTGAGCAGTTCTTC.

CDR3 sequence reads: CASSLLPTGGTEAFF. The CDR3 bases are TGTGCCAGCAGTTTACTACCGACAGGGGGCACTGAAGCTTTCTTT. The V and J genes are TRBV28 and TRBJ1-1, with 9 bases matching TRBD1. Germline V gene lookup returns CDR1 MDHEN and CDR2 SYDVKM. V dropped 2 bases and J dropped 4; count of bases not matched to a gene: 5. This CDR3 comprises 15 residues. The complete variable domain, with remaining parts taken from reference TRBV28 and TRBJ1-1, reads DVKVTQSSRYLVKRTGEKVFLECVQDMDHENMFWYRQDPGLGLRLIYFSYDVKMKEKGDIPEGYSVSREKKERFSLILESASTNQTSMYLCASSLLPTGGTEAFFGQGTRLTVV.

The chain carries TRBV18 and TRBJ2-5; no clear D gene. Trimming removed 0 bases at V and 1 base at J, with 9 bases between. The V gene's germline CDR1 is KGHSH and CDR2 LQKENI. The CDR3 spans 15 residues. This CDR3 reads CASSPPSPSQETQYF. The CDR3 DNA reads TGTGCCAGCTCACCACCCAGTCCCAGCCAAGAGACCCAGTACTTC.

This chain joins TRBV29-1 and TRBJ2-7, with 14 bases fitting TRBD2. After removal of 6 bases from V and 0 bases from J, the junction contained 7 bases not matched to a gene. The germline V gene encodes CDR1 SQVTM and CDR2 ANQGSEA. This CDR3 contains 16 residues. CDR3 amino acids: CSVGLAGGSSSYEQYF. The CDR3 DNA follows: TGCAGCGTCGGACTAGCGGGGGGCTCCAGCTCCTACGAGCAGTACTTC.

This chain links TRBV7-2 with TRBJ2-7; 7 bases are shared with TRBD1. With 0 bases clipped from V and 2 bases from J, the junction kept 7 bases outside the gene matches. This CDR3 is 16 amino acids long. Germline V gene data show CDR1 as SGHTA and CDR2 as FQGNSA. The DNA for the CDR3 is TGTGCCAGCAGCTTAGCCATAGAGGGGGCCCCCTACGAGCAGTACTTC. It encodes CASSLAIEGAPYEQYF.

This rearrangement joins TRBV5-1 to TRBJ1-4; D might be TRBD1 (6 bases). The CDR3 totals 14 residues. V was trimmed by 5 bases and J by 5 bases, leaving 13 bases between them. Germline V gene data show CDR1 as SGHRS and CDR2 as YFSETQ. CDR3 protein: CASSPGHPNEKLFF. Here the CDR3 DNA reads TGCGCCAGCAGTCCGGGACACCCGAATGAAAAACTGTTTTTT.

This sequence joins TRBV9 and TRBJ2-5, with 8 bases lining up with TRBD2. Trimming cost V 1 base and J 5 bases; bases outside gene matches: 4. The CDR3 has 14 residues. The germline V gene encodes CDR1 SGDLS and CDR2 YYNGEE. Here the CDR3 reads CASSVIPSGETQYF. In nucleotides, the CDR3 is TGTGCCAGCAGCGTAATCCCTAGCGGGGAGACCCAGTACTTC.

V is TRBV11-2 and J is TRBJ2-1; 8 positions agree with TRBD2. The V gene's germline CDR1 is SGHAT and CDR2 FQNNGV. The V and J ends lost 8 bases and 8 bases, in that order; junction bases with no gene match: 5. The CDR3 extends over 12 amino acids. CDR3 protein: CASRGGIYEQFF. DNA of the CDR3: TGTGCCAGCCGGGGGGGGATTTATGAGCAGTTCTTC.